Reported below is one T cell receptor (beta chain). Its antigen is undetermined. This sample was included in a study of early T cells in non-severe SARS-CoV-2 infection. Trimming at V came to 6 bases and at J to 3 bases, leaving 12 bases not matched to a gene. The CDR3 length is 17 residues. Germline values: CDR1 MGHRA, CDR2 YSYEKL. Overall study results and limits: Clonotype matching in VDJdb favored anti-spike CD8 responses and did not capture private and CD4 specificities.

TCRdb used MiXCR to reprocess the 5' RACE reads, holding one entry per CDR3 protein. The profile covers 85,000 to 100,000 distinct CDR3 sequences, with approximately 10% appearing a single time and around 4.6% taken by the ten largest. The TCR originated in an adult who was a healthcare worker with PCR-confirmed SARS-CoV-2 infection or an uninfected control (not recorded which). This chain connects TRBV4-1 to TRBJ1-3; TRBD1 aligns across 9 bases. This sample comprised whole blood, obtained at baseline. CDR3 sequence reads: CASRRAPGQGGGNTIYF. As DNA, the CDR3 is TGCGCCAGCAGGCGCGCTCCGGGACAGGGTGGTGGAAACACCATATATTTT.